Here is one TCR beta chain with its context. Its matching antigen is unknown. V was clipped by 0 bases and J by 3 bases; unmatched bases: 4. The CDR3 sequence is 15 residues long. CDR1 is SGDLS and CDR2 is YYNGEE in the germline V gene. The sample is drawn from a study of OX40 agonist ivuxolimab in advanced cancers. Study at large: Intravenous ivuxolimab at 0.01 to 10 mg/kg was given to patients every 2 weeks. Mean age 60 years, range about 23 to 80; about 81% male. Participants could have had prior anti-PD-1, anti-PD-L1 or anti-CTLA-4 therapy, and less than 45% had some.

Findings and limits, study-wide: CD4+ and CD8+ T cells in blood underwent clonal expansion by week 6 at 0.1 to 3.0 mg/kg.

Sequencing was performed with immunoSEQ multiplex PCR; in TCRdb, only in-frame clones are kept and a portion is missing. The table records roughly 90,000 clones, around nine tenths of them present only once. This chain links TRBV9 with TRBJ1-2; TRBD1 matches 8 bases. The material was CD4+ or CD8+ T cells sorted from blood, obtained in a trial of the OX40 agonist ivuxolimab. The clonotype originates from an adult with an advanced solid tumor such as melanoma, head and neck, liver or kidney cancer. Written as DNA, the CDR3 is TGTGCCAGCAGCGTAGGTACAGGGGGATACTATGGCTACACCTTC. Translating gives CASSVGTGGYYGYTF.